These 4 T cell receptor beta chains were all obtained from the same sample, sequenced in a study of Graves' ophthalmopathy and Graves' hyperthyroidism. Scientists amplified the TCR beta CDR3 regions from RNA transcripts. First-round RT-PCR with HTBI primers preceded a second-round multiplex PCR. One entry per CDR3 protein results from TCRdb running MiXCR on the multiplex PCR reads. The profile shows 450,000 to 600,000 distinct CDR3 sequences, just under 40% of them singletons. The specimen sequenced was peripheral blood or thyroid tissue (not recorded which). The source is an adult man with Graves' hyperthyroidism.

This clonotype was picked up one time. The chain couples TRBV7-3 to TRBJ1-2; D call uncertain. The CDR3 contains 15 residues. The ends were cut back, 3 bases at V and 4 bases at J, with 15 bases in the middle. Germline lookup yields CDR1 SGHTA and CDR2 FQGTGA. The CDR3 here is CASSFGPSGTYGYTF. The CDR3 DNA sequence: TGTGCCAGCAGCTTTGGTCCCTCGGGCACCTATGGCTACACCTTC.

The count of this clonotype is one. The V and J genes are TRBV7-2 and TRBJ2-5; TRBD2 matches at 14 bases. The V and J ends lost 3 bases and 6 bases, in that order; junction bases with no gene match: 12. Germline CDR1 reads SGHTA; CDR2 reads FQGNSA. CDR3 size: 18 residues. This chain's CDR3 is CASSFPGLAGAIQQTQYF. Written as DNA, the CDR3 is TGTGCCAGCAGCTTCCCGGGACTAGCGGGGGCCATACAACAGACCCAGTACTTC.

This clonotype was picked up many times. This chain joins TRBV5-8 and TRBJ2-7; TRBD1 is a possible D gene (6 bases). This CDR3 is 14 amino acids long. Per germline, CDR1 SGHTS and CDR2 YDEGEE. Trimming pared 0 bases from V and 5 bases from J, leaving 12 bases between. This CDR3 is CASSLGGDTNEQYF. CDR3 nucleotides: TGTGCCAGCAGCTTGGGAGGGGACACTAACGAGCAGTACTTC.

The chain employs TRBV9 and TRBJ1-6; D might be TRBD1 (5 bases). The V gene's germline CDR1 is SGDLS and CDR2 YYNGEE. V gave up 2 bases and J gave up 7 bases, with 13 bases separating them. The CDR3 sequence is 15 residues long. This chain's CDR3 is CASSVRAGGNSPLHF. Written as DNA, the CDR3 is TGTGCCAGCAGCGTTAGGGCTGGGGGAAATTCACCCCTCCACTTT.